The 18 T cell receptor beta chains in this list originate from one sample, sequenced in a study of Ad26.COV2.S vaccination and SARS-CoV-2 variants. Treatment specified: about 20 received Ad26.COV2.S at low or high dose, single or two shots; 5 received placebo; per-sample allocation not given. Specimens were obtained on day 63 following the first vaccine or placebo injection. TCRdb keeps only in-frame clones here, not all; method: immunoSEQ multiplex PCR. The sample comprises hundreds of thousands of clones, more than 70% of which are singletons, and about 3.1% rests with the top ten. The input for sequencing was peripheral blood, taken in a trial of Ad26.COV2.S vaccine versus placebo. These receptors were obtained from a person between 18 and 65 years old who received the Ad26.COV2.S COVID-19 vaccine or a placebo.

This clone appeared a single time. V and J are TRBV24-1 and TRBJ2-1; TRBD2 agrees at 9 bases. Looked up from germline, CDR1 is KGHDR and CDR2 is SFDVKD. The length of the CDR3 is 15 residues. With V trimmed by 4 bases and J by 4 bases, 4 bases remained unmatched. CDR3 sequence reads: CATSEGGRGYNEQFF. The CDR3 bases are TGTGCCACCAGTGAAGGCGGGAGGGGTTACAATGAGCAGTTCTTC.

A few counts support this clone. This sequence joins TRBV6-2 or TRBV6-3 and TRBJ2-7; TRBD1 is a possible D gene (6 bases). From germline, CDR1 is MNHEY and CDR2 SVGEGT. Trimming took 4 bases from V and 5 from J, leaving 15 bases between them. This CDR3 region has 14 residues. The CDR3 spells CASSSGRGWNEQYF. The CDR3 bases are TGTGCCAGCAGTTCAGGCAGGGGATGGAACGAGCAGTACTTC.

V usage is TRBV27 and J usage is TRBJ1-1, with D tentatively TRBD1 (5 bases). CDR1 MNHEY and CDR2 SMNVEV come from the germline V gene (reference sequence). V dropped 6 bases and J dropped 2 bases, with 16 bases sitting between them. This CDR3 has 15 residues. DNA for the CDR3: TGTGCCAGCAGAATGGGGGGGTGGGGAAACACTGAAGCTTTCTTT. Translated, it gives CASRMGGWGNTEAFF.

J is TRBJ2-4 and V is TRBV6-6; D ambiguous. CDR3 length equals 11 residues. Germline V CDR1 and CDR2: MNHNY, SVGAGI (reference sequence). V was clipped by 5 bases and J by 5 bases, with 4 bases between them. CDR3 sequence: CASSQENIQYF. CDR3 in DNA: TGTGCCAGCAGTCAAGAAAACATTCAGTACTTC.

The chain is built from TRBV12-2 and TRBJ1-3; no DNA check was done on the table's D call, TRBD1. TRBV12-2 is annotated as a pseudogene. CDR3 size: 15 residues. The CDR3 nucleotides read TGTGCAAGTCGCTCGTCCGGACAGGTGCGAAACACCATATATTTT. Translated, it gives CASRSSGQVRNTIYF.

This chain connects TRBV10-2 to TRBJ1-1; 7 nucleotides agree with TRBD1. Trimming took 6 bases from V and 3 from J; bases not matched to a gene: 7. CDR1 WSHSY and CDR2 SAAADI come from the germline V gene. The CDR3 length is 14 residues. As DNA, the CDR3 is TGCGCCAGCAGGACATACAGGGGCCACACTGAAGCTTTCTTT. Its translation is CASRTYRGHTEAFF.

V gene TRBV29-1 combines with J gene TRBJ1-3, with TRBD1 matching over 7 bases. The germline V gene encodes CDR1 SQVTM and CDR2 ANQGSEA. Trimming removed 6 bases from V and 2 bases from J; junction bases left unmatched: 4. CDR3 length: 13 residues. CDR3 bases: TGCAGCGTCCAGGGGGTTGCTGGAAACACCATATATTTT. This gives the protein CSVQGVAGNTIYF.

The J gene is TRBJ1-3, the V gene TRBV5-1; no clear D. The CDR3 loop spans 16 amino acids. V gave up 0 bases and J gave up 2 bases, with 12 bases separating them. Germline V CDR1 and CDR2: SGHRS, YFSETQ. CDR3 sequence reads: CASSLVGAGAGNTIYF. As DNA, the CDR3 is TGCGCCAGCAGCTTGGTTGGTGCGGGAGCTGGAAACACCATATATTTT.

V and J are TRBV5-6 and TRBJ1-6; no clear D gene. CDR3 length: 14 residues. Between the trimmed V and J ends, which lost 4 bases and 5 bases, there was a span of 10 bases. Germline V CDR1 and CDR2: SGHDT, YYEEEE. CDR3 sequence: CASSVIGDNSPLHF. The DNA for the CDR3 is TGTGCCAGCAGCGTGATCGGGGATAATTCACCCCTCCACTTT.

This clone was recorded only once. CDR3 DNA sequence: TGCGCCAGCAGCCAAGATTTTAACCCACGTTGGACCCAGTACTTC. Protein product: CASSQDFNPRWTQYF. V and J are TRBV4-1 and TRBJ2-5; D not resolved. From germline, CDR1 is MGHRA and CDR2 YSYEKL. The CDR3 loop spans 15 amino acids. V shed 0 bases and J shed 7 bases, with 15 bases lying between them.

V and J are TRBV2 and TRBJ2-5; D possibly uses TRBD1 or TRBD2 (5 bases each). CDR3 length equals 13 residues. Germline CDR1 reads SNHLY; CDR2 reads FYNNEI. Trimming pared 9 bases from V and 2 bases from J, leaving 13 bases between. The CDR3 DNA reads TGTGCCAGTGGGGGACGGCTACAAGAGACCCAGTACTTC. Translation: CASGGRLQETQYF.

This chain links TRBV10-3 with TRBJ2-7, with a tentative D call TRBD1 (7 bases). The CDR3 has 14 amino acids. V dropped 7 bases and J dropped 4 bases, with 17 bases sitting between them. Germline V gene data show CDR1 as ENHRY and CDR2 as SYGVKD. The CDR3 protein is CAIKRGQGVYEQYF. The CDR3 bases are TGTGCCATCAAACGGGGGCAGGGGGTTTACGAGCAGTACTTC.

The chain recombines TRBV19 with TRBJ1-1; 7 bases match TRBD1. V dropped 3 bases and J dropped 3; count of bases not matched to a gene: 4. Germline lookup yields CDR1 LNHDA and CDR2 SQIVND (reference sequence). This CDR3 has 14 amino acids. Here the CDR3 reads CASSIRRGDTEAFF. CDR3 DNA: TGTGCCAGTAGTATCCGCAGGGGGGACACTGAAGCTTTCTTT.

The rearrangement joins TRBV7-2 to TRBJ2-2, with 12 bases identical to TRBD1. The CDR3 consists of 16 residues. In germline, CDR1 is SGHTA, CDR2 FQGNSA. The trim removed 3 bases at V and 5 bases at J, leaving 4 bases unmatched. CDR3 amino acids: CASSLLGQGATGELFF. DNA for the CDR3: TGTGCCAGCAGCTTGCTGGGACAGGGGGCGACCGGGGAGCTGTTTTTT.

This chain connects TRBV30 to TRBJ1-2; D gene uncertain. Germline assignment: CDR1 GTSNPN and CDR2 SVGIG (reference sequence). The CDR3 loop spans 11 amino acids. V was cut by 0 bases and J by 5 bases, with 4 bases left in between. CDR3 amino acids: CAWSVGYGYTF. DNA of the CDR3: TGTGCCTGGAGTGTAGGGTATGGCTACACCTTC. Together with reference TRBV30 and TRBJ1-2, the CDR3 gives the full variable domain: SQTIHQWPATLVQPVGSPLSLECTVEGTSNPNLYWYRQAAGRGLQLLFYSVGIGQISSEVPQNLSASRPQDRQFILSSKKLLLSDSGFYLCAWSVGYGYTFGSGTRLTVV.

For the CDR3, the DNA is TGTGCCAGCAGTCGTTACAGGTCCCCCGACTACGAGCAGTACTTC. This translates into CASSRYRSPDYEQYF. The chain is built from TRBV6-5 and TRBJ2-7; D perhaps matches TRBD1 (5 bases). CDR1 and CDR2 (germline): MNHEY, SVGAGI. V lost 5 bases and J lost 3, with 17 bases in between. The CDR3 runs to 15 residues.

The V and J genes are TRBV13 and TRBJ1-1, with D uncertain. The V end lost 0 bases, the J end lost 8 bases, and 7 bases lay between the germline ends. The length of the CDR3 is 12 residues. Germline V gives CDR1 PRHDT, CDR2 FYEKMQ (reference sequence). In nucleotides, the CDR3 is TGTGCCAGCAGCTTAGGGGGGTTAGAAGCTTTCTTT. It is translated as CASSLGGLEAFF.

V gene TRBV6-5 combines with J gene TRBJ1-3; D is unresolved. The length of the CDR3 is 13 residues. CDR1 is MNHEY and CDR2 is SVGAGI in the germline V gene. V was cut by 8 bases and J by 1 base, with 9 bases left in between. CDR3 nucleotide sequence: TGTGCCAGCGCATATGAGTCTGGAAACACCATATATTTT. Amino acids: CASAYESGNTIYF.